Presented here are 3 T cell receptor beta chains from one specimen sequenced in a study of blood T cell repertoires in COVID-19. TCRdb keeps only in-frame clones here, not all; method: immunoSEQ multiplex PCR. The table shows 50,000 to 65,000 clones, with 85% to 90% occurring only once. Sequencing input: peripheral blood. Receptors originate from a man in his 60s with active COVID-19.

This clone was observed a few times. The chain has TRBV6-5 and TRBJ1-1; maybe TRBD1 (5 bases). Trimming took 0 bases from V and 7 from J, leaving 9 bases between them. The CDR3 is 13 amino acids. Germline V gene lookup returns CDR1 MNHEY and CDR2 SVGAGI. The CDR3 nucleotides are TGTGCCAGCAGTTACTCCCCCAGGGTTGAAGCTTTCTTT. Its protein is CASSYSPRVEAFF.

This chain joins TRBV7-3 and TRBJ2-7; a weak D match, TRBD2 (6 bases). The germline V gene has CDR1 SGHTA and CDR2 FQGTGA. The CDR3 spans 16 residues. V gave up 1 base and J gave up 2 bases, with 15 bases separating them. CDR3 DNA sequence: TGTGCCAGCAGCTTAATGGGGGGAGCCGGACCCTACGAGCAGTACTTC. This sequence encodes CASSLMGGAGPYEQYF.

This rearrangement joins TRBV28 to TRBJ2-1; D perhaps matches TRBD2 (6 bases). Trimming stripped 9 bases from V and 4 bases from J, with 25 bases between. The CDR3 is made up of 17 amino acids. Germline lookup yields CDR1 MDHEN and CDR2 SYDVKM. The CDR3: CASPQPGSRAPYNEQFF. CDR3 in DNA: TGTGCCAGTCCTCAACCCGGGAGTAGGGCCCCGTACAATGAGCAGTTCTTC.